These 2 T cell receptor beta chains originate from one sample sequenced in a study of cytomegalovirus exposure and HLA in healthy donors. This PCR relied on a set of 60 Vbeta primers and 13 Jbeta primers. The method was immunoSEQ multiplex PCR; TCRdb's version includes in-frame clones alone and lacks a portion of them. The sample shows 100,000 or so clones, 80% of them seen only once. The sample comprised PBMCs. The receptor set was obtained from a man between 18 and 29 years old in good health and CMV-seronegative.

This chain joins TRBV7-9 and TRBJ2-1; 11 bases agree with TRBD2. CDR1 is SEHNR, CDR2 FQNEAQ, per germline (reference sequence). The CDR3 has 17 residues. V shed 5 bases and J 5 bases; nucleotides not matched to a gene: 11. The CDR3 DNA reads as TGTGCCAGCAGCAGCCCCCTTAGCGGGGGGGCCAACAATGAGCAGTTCTTC. Translation: CASSSPLSGGANNEQFF.

The chain couples TRBV30 to TRBJ1-2; D may be TRBD1 (6 bases). The V end was cut by 4 bases, the J end by 12 bases, with 12 bases between. The CDR3 is 10 amino acids. Germline CDR1 GTSNPN, CDR2 SVGIG (reference sequence). The CDR3: CAWTRTADTF. CDR3 DNA: TGTGCCTGGACCCGGACAGCCGACACCTTC.